This T cell receptor beta chain was identified during a study of cytomegalovirus exposure and HLA in healthy donors. Overall study context: Of roughly 400 genotyped donors, around 84% clustered with self-reported Caucasian donors.

PCR employed 60 Vbeta and 13 Jbeta primers. Measured with immunoSEQ multiplex PCR; TCRdb has only the in-frame clones, and not every one. Of around 190,000 clones in the sample, 80% to 85% are singletons; the top ten hold roughly 0.99%. Details on this clone: Its cognate antigen is unknown.

Broader study findings: Productive status was seen about 90% or about 30% of the time for most TCR beta V segments in an earlier analysis. Sequencing likely produced, as an artifact, a cluster of highly shared sequence variants.

The CDR3 covers 16 residues. The V and J ends lost 0 bases and 2 bases respectively, with 12 bases between them. Per germline, CDR1 LGHNA and CDR2 YSLEER. The receptor was isolated from a woman aged 40 to 50 in good health and CMV-seronegative. The chain joins TRBV4-3 to TRBJ2-3; unclear D gene. Source material: PBMCs. The CDR3 region has the DNA TGCGCCAGCAGCCAAGATTCTGCTACCTTCACAGATACGCAGTATTTT. It is translated as CASSQDSATFTDTQYF.